Each of the 32 T cell receptor beta chains below was sequenced from the same sample in a study of blood T cell repertoires in COVID-19. Data came from immunoSEQ multiplex PCR; TCRdb stores just in-frame clones and leaves some out. The sample carries about 440,000 clones, roughly 91% recorded once. Sequencing input: peripheral blood. The receptors were sampled from a woman under 40 with acute or convalescent COVID-19.

The chain links TRBV28 to TRBJ2-7, with 7 bases fitting TRBD1. V was clipped by 5 bases and J by 4 bases; unmatched bases: 17. The germline V gene encodes CDR1 MDHEN and CDR2 SYDVKM. The CDR3 runs 17 residues. The DNA of the CDR3 is TGTGCCAGCAGTCCACCCGGACAGGCCATCAAGCCATACGAGCAGTACTTC. The encoded protein is CASSPPGQAIKPYEQYF.

CDR3 DNA sequence: TGTGCCAGCAGCTTATGGGCCGGTCCCCAAGAGACCCAGTACTTC. Protein product: CASSLWAGPQETQYF. V usage is TRBV7-8 and J usage is TRBJ2-5; D is unclear. The CDR3 spans 15 residues. CDR1 SGHVS and CDR2 FQNEAQ come from the germline V gene. The V end lost 2 bases, the J end lost 1 base, and 11 bases lay between the germline ends. Together with reference TRBV7-8 and TRBJ2-5, the CDR3 gives the full variable domain: GAGVSQSPRYKVAKRGQDVALRCDPISGHVSLFWYQQALGQGPEFLTYFQNEAQLDKSGLPSDRFFAERPEGSVSTLKIQRTQQEDSAVYLCASSLWAGPQETQYFGPGTRLLVL.

This sequence joins TRBV4-1 and TRBJ1-4; weak D call: TRBD1 (6 bases). Germline-derived CDR1 and CDR2 are MGHRA and YSYEKL. Trimming removed 1 base at V and 4 bases at J, with 10 bases between. This CDR3 spans 15 amino acids. The CDR3 reads CASSQAGVNNEKLFF. The CDR3 DNA reads TGCGCCAGCAGCCAAGCAGGGGTCAATAATGAAAAACTGTTTTTT.

This clone has more than one count but fewer than ten. DNA of the CDR3: TGCGCCAGCAGCCAAGATCTAGCCGGGGAGCTGTTTTTT. As protein: CASSQDLAGELFF. The J gene is TRBJ2-2, the V gene TRBV4-1; D remains ambiguous. V was clipped by 0 bases and J by 6 bases, with 5 bases between them. The germline V gene encodes CDR1 MGHRA and CDR2 YSYEKL. This CDR3 is 13 amino acids long.

The V call is TRBV12-5, the J call TRBJ2-5, with TRBD2 as a possible D gene (6 bases). Germline V gene lookup returns CDR1 LGHNT and CDR2 FRNRAP. The CDR3 loop spans 13 amino acids. Between the trimmed V and J ends, which lost 3 bases and 5 bases, there was a span of 10 bases. CDR3 in amino acids: CASGLPGRETQYF. CDR3 nucleotides: TGTGCTAGTGGTTTACCAGGGAGGGAGACCCAGTACTTC.

In its sample, this clone was seen a few times. This rearrangement joins TRBV7-2 to TRBJ2-2, with D possibly being TRBD1 (6 bases). CDR1 and CDR2 from the germline V gene are SGHTA and FQGNSA. This CDR3 has 15 residues. Trimming removed 5 bases at V and 6 bases at J, with 16 bases between. CDR3 residues: CASSPEAGEPGELFF. The CDR3 DNA is TGTGCCAGCAGCCCAGAGGCAGGGGAACCCGGGGAGCTGTTTTTT.

The CDR3 DNA sequence: TGTGCCAGCAACCCCGGCAGGGATTTCAATCAGCCCCAGCATTTT. It yields the protein CASNPGRDFNQPQHF. V is TRBV2 and J is TRBJ1-5, with D possibly matching TRBD1 (5 bases). The CDR3 length is 15 residues. V dropped 7 bases and J dropped 3 bases, with 16 bases sitting between them. Germline V gives CDR1 SNHLY, CDR2 FYNNEI.

This chain's CDR3 is CASSYSQTGSHQPQHF. CDR3 in DNA: TGTGCCAGCAGTTACTCACAAACTGGGAGTCATCAGCCCCAGCATTTT. The chain couples TRBV6-5 to TRBJ1-5; the D is unclear. Trimming shortened V by 0 bases and J by 5 bases, and 14 bases separated the two germline ends. CDR1 and CDR2 from the germline V gene are MNHEY and SVGAGI. The CDR3 runs 16 residues.

The V gene is TRBV19, the J gene TRBJ2-7; the match to TRBD1 covers 10 bases. Germline trimming cut 9 bases from V and 6 bases from J; bases unmatched to any gene: 8. CDR1 is LNHDA, CDR2 SQIVND, per germline (reference sequence). The CDR3 covers 13 residues. Written as DNA, the CDR3 is TGTGCCAGCCAAGGGGACAGGGGCCTCGAGCAGTACTTC. This encodes CASQGDRGLEQYF.

Points on this clone: At the DNA level, this CDR3 is encoded by other sequences in the same sample as well. The chain carries TRBV5-1 and TRBJ2-7, with 7 bases identical to TRBD2. J gave up 3 bases and V 2 bases, and 5 bases lay outside the gene matches. There are 14 residues in the CDR3. Germline CDR1 and CDR2: SGHRS and YFSETQ. CDR3 nucleotides: TGCGCCAGCAGCTTAGCGGGGACGAGCTACGAGCAGTACTTC. Translation gives CASSLAGTSYEQYF.

This rearrangement joins TRBV12-3 or TRBV12-4 to TRBJ1-6; D ambiguous. The CDR3 is made up of 13 amino acids. V dropped 1 base and J dropped 6 bases, with 4 bases sitting between them. CDR3 loop: CASSLGSNSPLHF. CDR3 sequence (DNA): TGTGCCAGCAGTTTAGGTAGTAATTCACCCCTCCACTTT.

Here the CDR3 DNA reads TGTGCCAGCACCGGAGACAGCCAAGAGACCCAGTACTTC. It specifies CASTGDSQETQYF. The chain couples TRBV2 to TRBJ2-5; tentatively, D is TRBD1 (5 bases). From germline, CDR1 is SNHLY and CDR2 FYNNEI. The CDR3 runs to 13 residues. Trimming removed 7 bases at V and 1 base at J, with 10 bases between.

This chain links TRBV6-8 with TRBJ1-6, with 8 nucleotides matching TRBD1. From germline, CDR1 is MNHGY and CDR2 SAAAGT. The CDR3 has 14 residues. The V and J ends lost 7 bases and 8 bases, in that order; junction bases with no gene match: 7. CDR3 sequence (DNA): TGTGCCAGCAATATGGACAGGGTTTATTCACCCCTCCACTTT. This codes for CASNMDRVYSPLHF.

The chain has TRBV28 and TRBJ2-7; 8 positions match TRBD1. The germline CDR1 and CDR2 sequences are MDHEN and SYDVKM. After removal of 5 bases from V and 3 bases from J, the junction contained 6 bases not matched to a gene. The CDR3 runs to 14 residues. The CDR3 loop reads CASSIQGGLYEQYF. CDR3 nucleotide sequence: TGTGCCAGCAGTATACAGGGGGGTCTCTACGAGCAGTACTTC.

The chain couples TRBV4-1 to TRBJ1-2; TRBD1 matches 11 bases. Germline V gene lookup returns CDR1 MGHRA and CDR2 YSYEKL. The CDR3 spans 15 residues. With V trimmed by 0 bases and J by 6 bases, 3 bases remained unmatched. Written as DNA, the CDR3 is TGCGCCAGCAGCCAAGAAGGGACAGGGGGAAATGGCTACACCTTC. Its protein is CASSQEGTGGNGYTF.

The chain couples TRBV19 to TRBJ1-6; D ambiguous. Germline V lookup: CDR1 LNHDA, CDR2 SQIVND (reference sequence). V lost 1 base, J lost 7 bases, and 11 bases lay in between. This CDR3 spans 15 amino acids. The CDR3 spells CASSIVGSSNSPLHF. In nucleotides, the CDR3 is TGTGCCAGTAGTATAGTTGGGAGCTCAAATTCACCCCTCCACTTT.

This chain uses TRBV19 with TRBJ1-5, with 9 bases lining up with TRBD1. J gave up 1 base and V 4 bases, and 2 bases lay outside the gene matches. This CDR3 has 15 amino acids. Germline V gene sequence: CDR1 LNHDA, CDR2 SQIVND (reference sequence). The DNA of the CDR3 is TGTGCCAGTAGTACGACAGGGGGAAGCAATCAGCCCCAGCATTTT. Protein product: CASSTTGGSNQPQHF.

The V gene is TRBV18, the J gene TRBJ2-1, with 11 bases aligning to TRBD2. The CDR3 consists of 16 residues. Germline V lookup: CDR1 KGHSH, CDR2 LQKENI. The V and J ends lost 5 bases and 2 bases, in that order; junction bases with no gene match: 5. This CDR3 is CASSTLAGDTYNEQFF. In DNA form, the CDR3 reads TGTGCCAGCTCAACACTAGCGGGGGATACCTACAATGAGCAGTTCTTC.

The CDR3 bases are TGTGCCATCAAGGGTAGCGGGGATAGCACAGATACGCAGTATTTT. Amino acids: CAIKGSGDSTDTQYF. The rearrangement uses TRBV10-3 and TRBJ2-3, with 8 bases matching TRBD2. From germline, CDR1 is ENHRY and CDR2 SYGVKD. With 7 bases clipped from V and 0 bases from J, the junction kept 6 bases outside the gene matches. This CDR3 is built from 15 residues.

This sequence joins TRBV5-1 and TRBJ2-3; 14 bases match TRBD2. The J segment lost 8 bases and the V segment lost 0 bases, leaving 17 bases of the junction unmatched. The germline CDR1 and CDR2 sequences are SGHRS and YFSETQ. The CDR3 runs 20 residues. CDR3 amino acids: CASSLAPQQRLAGGQGTQYF. The CDR3 DNA is TGCGCCAGCAGCTTGGCCCCACAGCAGCGACTAGCGGGGGGGCAGGGTACGCAGTATTTT. Full variable domain (outside the CDR3, taken from reference TRBV5-1 and TRBJ2-3): KAGVTQTPRYLIKTRGQQVTLSCSPISGHRSVSWYQQTPGQGLQFLFEYFSETQRNKGNFPGRFSGRQFSNSRSEMNVSTLELGDSALYLCASSLAPQQRLAGGQGTQYFGPGTRLTVL.

The chain links TRBV6-5 to TRBJ1-1; TRBD1 aligns across 9 bases. This CDR3 is built from 14 residues. Germline V gene lookup returns CDR1 MNHEY and CDR2 SVGAGI. The ends lost 3 bases at V and 6 bases at J; junction bases unmatched: 5. The CDR3 nucleotides read TGTGCCAGCAGTTATGACAGGGGGAGGGCTGAAGCTTTCTTT. It codes for CASSYDRGRAEAFF.

This clone was observed a few times. Different DNA sequences within this sample yield the same CDR3. The chain couples TRBV9 to TRBJ2-1, with 9 bases lining up with TRBD2. With 7 bases clipped from V and 0 bases from J, the junction kept 2 bases outside the gene matches. In germline, CDR1 is SGDLS, CDR2 YYNGEE. This CDR3 is built from 14 residues. Written as DNA, the CDR3 is TGTGCCAGCGGCGGGGGGGGCTCCTACAATGAGCAGTTCTTC. Its translation is CASGGGGSYNEQFF. The full variable domain, rest sourced from reference TRBV9 and TRBJ2-1, is DSGVTQTPKHLITATGQRVTLRCSPRSGDLSVYWYQQSLDQGLQFLIQYYNGEERAKGNILERFSAQQFPDLHSELNLSSLELGDSALYFCASGGGGSYNEQFFGPGTRLTVL.

The chain has TRBV19 and TRBJ2-1; 9 positions agree with TRBD1. The germline V gene encodes CDR1 LNHDA and CDR2 SQIVND (reference sequence). J lost 7 bases, V lost 5 bases, and 9 bases had no gene match. The length of the CDR3 is 15 residues. CDR3 sequence (DNA): TGTGCCAGTAGTCCAATGGGACAGGGATTTAATGAGCAGTTCTTC. Amino acids: CASSPMGQGFNEQFF.

V gene TRBV5-1 combines with J gene TRBJ2-1; 7 bases fit TRBD2. This CDR3 region has 15 residues. Germline-derived CDR1 and CDR2 are SGHRS and YFSETQ. The J segment lost 2 bases and the V segment lost 1 base, leaving 3 bases of the junction unmatched. CDR3 coding DNA: TGCGCCAGCAGCTTGATTGGGACTACCTACAATGAGCAGTTCTTC. Protein sequence: CASSLIGTTYNEQFF. Full variable domain (rest looked up from reference TRBV5-1 and TRBJ2-1): KAGVTQTPRYLIKTRGQQVTLSCSPISGHRSVSWYQQTPGQGLQFLFEYFSETQRNKGNFPGRFSGRQFSNSRSEMNVSTLELGDSALYLCASSLIGTTYNEQFFGPGTRLTVL.

The chain employs TRBV28 and TRBJ1-5; D possibly corresponds to TRBD1 (5 bases). The CDR3 has 15 residues. V was cut by 6 bases and J by 4 bases, with 16 bases left in between. Germline CDR1 and CDR2: MDHEN and SYDVKM. The CDR3 nucleotides read TGTGCCAGCAGATTAAACTTGGGGGGAAATCAGCCCCAGCATTTT. Translating gives CASRLNLGGNQPQHF.

The chain links TRBV6-6 to TRBJ1-3, with TRBD1 identical over 9 bases. V dropped 2 bases and J dropped 7; count of bases not matched to a gene: 6. Looked up from germline, CDR1 is MNHNY and CDR2 is SVGAGI (reference sequence). The CDR3 runs 15 residues. CDR3 in amino acids: CASSYGTGWVNTIYF. CDR3 bases: TGTGCCAGCAGTTACGGGACAGGGTGGGTGAACACCATATATTTT.

This clone was observed a few times. The chain couples TRBV5-5 to TRBJ2-5; 7 bases line up with TRBD1. This CDR3 contains 16 residues. The trim removed 3 bases at V and 4 bases at J, leaving 12 bases unmatched. CDR1 and CDR2 (germline): SGHKS, YYEKEE (reference sequence). The CDR3: CASSYVQGLERETQYF. The CDR3 nucleotides are TGTGCCAGCAGCTACGTACAGGGGCTCGAGAGAGAGACCCAGTACTTC. Drawing the rest from reference TRBV5-5 and TRBJ2-5, the complete variable domain is DAGVTQSPTHLIKTRGQQVTLRCSPISGHKSVSWYQQVLGQGPQFIFQYYEKEERGRGNFPDRFSARQFPNYSSELNVNALLLGDSALYLCASSYVQGLERETQYFGPGTRLLVL.

This clone was observed a single time. The germline gene is not matched at one end of the junction; a read error may be the cause. The chain employs TRBV5-1 and TRBJ1-2, with 7 bases lining up with TRBD1. Germline V gene data show CDR1 as SGHRS and CDR2 as YFSETQ. CDR3 length: 11 amino acids. The CDR3 region is CASSEGTENIF. The CDR3 coding sequence is TGCGCCAGCAGCGAGGGGACAGAGAACATCTTC.

This clone was seen only once. The chain has TRBV28 and TRBJ1-2; 7 nucleotides agree with TRBD1. V gave up 6 bases and J gave up 4 bases; unmatched junction bases: 8. The CDR3 runs to 14 residues. Germline values: CDR1 MDHEN, CDR2 SYDVKM. In nucleotides, the CDR3 is TGTGCCAGCAGCCTCGTCCAGGGGGTCTATGGCTACACCTTC. It codes for CASSLVQGVYGYTF.

This clone is a singleton in its sample. The V gene is TRBV4-1, the J gene TRBJ1-5; maybe TRBD1 (6 bases). CDR1 is MGHRA and CDR2 is YSYEKL in the germline V gene. Trimming pared 1 base from V and 5 bases from J, leaving 21 bases between. This CDR3 is 18 amino acids long. The CDR3 loop is CASSQVSAEDSYDQPQHF. CDR3 in DNA: TGCGCCAGCAGCCAAGTTTCGGCGGAGGACAGTTATGATCAGCCCCAGCATTTT.

The chain carries TRBV5-1 and TRBJ2-3; TRBD1 matches 7 bases. V shed 0 bases, J shed 9 bases, and the junction held 7 bases outside the gene matches. CDR1 is SGHRS, CDR2 YFSETQ, per germline. This CDR3 region has 14 residues. The CDR3 loop is CASSLVWDRGTQYF. DNA of the CDR3: TGCGCCAGCAGCTTGGTTTGGGACAGAGGGACGCAGTATTTT.

This chain joins TRBV5-1 and TRBJ1-2; D is uncertain. The CDR3 is 12 amino acids. V was cut by 4 bases and J by 8 bases, with 12 bases left in between. The germline V gene has CDR1 SGHRS and CDR2 YFSETQ. As DNA, the CDR3 is TGCGCCAGCAGCCCCGGCCAGAGGGGCTACACCTTC. Its translation: CASSPGQRGYTF.